Below are 20 T cell receptor beta chains sequenced from a single sample in a study of molecular identifiers for immune sequencing clone quantification. TCRdb re-called the PCR reads through MiXCR, storing one row per CDR3 protein. The data contain 460,000 or so distinct CDR3 sequences, about a fifth of them seen just once; the ten biggest clones take up around 0.86%. Sequenced: naive CD8+ T cells from blood, with Jurkat cell RNA spiked in. Documented subset: FACS-sorted CD8+CD4-CCR7+CD45RA+ naive T cells. These receptors were collected from a human donor in good health. Some libraries in this study had Jurkat cell RNA spiked in.

As regards this clonotype: With a much larger clone just one base away, this may be a read error. The chain links TRBV29-1 to TRBJ2-1, with D hard to call. The CDR3 runs 9 residues. V lost 6 bases and J 15 bases, leaving 12 bases between the germline ends. Germline loops: CDR1 SQVTM, CDR2 ANQGSEA. The CDR3 loop is CSVTESRFF. The CDR3 DNA reads as TGCAGCGTCACGGAGAGTCGGTTCTTC.

The chain employs TRBV5-8 and TRBJ2-3; D might be TRBD1 (6 bases). Germline CDR1 and CDR2: SGHTS and YDEGEE. This CDR3 has 16 residues. Trimming stripped 4 bases from V and 2 bases from J, with 17 bases between. The CDR3 sequence is CASSLAIRQVTDTQYF. CDR3 coding DNA: TGTGCCAGCAGCCTTGCTATTAGACAGGTCACAGATACGCAGTATTTT.

This clonotype came up a few times. This chain links TRBV29-1 with TRBJ2-2; D is tentatively TRBD1 or TRBD2 (5 bases each). V was shortened by 5 bases and J by 4 bases, with 8 bases between the two germline ends. The CDR3 totals 12 residues. Per the germline V gene, CDR1 is SQVTM and CDR2 is ANQGSEA. Written as DNA, the CDR3 is TGCAGCGTTTTGGGGGTCACCGGGGAGCTGTTTTTT. Encoded protein: CSVLGVTGELFF.

The chain links TRBV7-9 to TRBJ2-6; the match to TRBD1 covers 9 bases. CDR1 is SEHNR, CDR2 FQNEAQ, per germline (reference sequence). The J segment lost 4 bases and the V segment lost 3 bases, leaving 10 bases of the junction unmatched. CDR3 length equals 18 residues. CDR3 coding DNA: TGTGCCAGCAGCTTGACTAGGAACAGGGGGCTGGGGGCCAACGTCCTGACTTTC. This gives the protein CASSLTRNRGLGANVLTF.

Turning to this clonotype: A read error may be the cause here, since a much bigger clone is one base away. CDR3: CASSAGAPPHQPQHF. CDR3 sequence (DNA): TGTGCCAGCAGTGCTGGGGCCCCCCCCCATCAGCCCCAGCATTTT. The chain employs TRBV6-2 or TRBV6-3 and TRBJ1-5; D perhaps matches TRBD1 (5 bases). Germline CDR1 reads MNHEY; CDR2 reads SVGEGT. Trimming left V 5 bases short and J 5 bases short, with 16 bases between. The CDR3 contains 15 residues.

This clonotype was seen a single time. With a much larger clone just one base away, this may be a read error. This chain joins TRBV28 and TRBJ2-3, with 9 nucleotides matching TRBD2. CDR3 length: 14 amino acids. Trimming at V came to 7 bases and at J to 4 bases, leaving 6 bases not matched to a gene. Germline V gene lookup returns CDR1 MDHEN and CDR2 SYDVKM. The CDR3 protein is CASTVREGPDTQYF. The CDR3 DNA follows: TGTGCCAGCACCGTGCGGGAGGGTCCAGATACGCAGTATTTT.

Points on this clonotype: This sequence may be a read error, since a much larger clone differs from it by one base. The chain has TRBV6-6 and TRBJ2-7; D may match TRBD1 or TRBD2 (5 bases each). The CDR3 has 13 amino acids. Germline CDR1 reads MNHNY; CDR2 reads SVGAGI (reference sequence). In nucleotides, the CDR3 is TGTGCCAGCAGCCTGAATGGGGGACCCGAGCATTACTTC. The encoded protein is CASSLNGGPEHYF.

The rearrangement joins TRBV4-1 to TRBJ2-3; 8 nucleotides align to TRBD2. V was clipped by 4 bases and J by 1 base; unmatched bases: 7. CDR1 is MGHRA, CDR2 YSYEKL, per germline. The CDR3 has 16 residues. In nucleotides, the CDR3 is TGCGCCAGCAGCCCCCTTGGGCGGGGGGGCACAGATACGCAGTATTTT. Translated, it gives CASSPLGRGGTDTQYF.

This chain links TRBV3-1 with TRBJ2-5; possible D gene TRBD1, 5 bases. Trimming cost V 1 base and J 5 bases, with 11 bases left between them. CDR1 LGHDT and CDR2 YNNKEL come from the germline V gene (reference sequence). The CDR3 length is 14 residues. Here the CDR3 DNA reads TGTGCCAGCAGCCAAGGCCCAGGGCTGGAGACCCAGTACTTC. Translated: CASSQGPGLETQYF.

The table lists this clonotype with many counts. The chain uses TRBV5-6 and TRBJ2-3; 7 nucleotides line up with TRBD2. Germline CDR1 and CDR2: SGHDT and YYEEEE. This CDR3 has 14 amino acids. Losses at the gene ends were 2 bases for V and 4 bases for J; bases not matched to a gene: 4. CDR3 DNA: TGTGCCAGCAGCTTTGGACTAGACTCAGATACGCAGTATTTT. Translating gives CASSFGLDSDTQYF.

This clonotype has ten or more counts. The rearrangement uses TRBV7-9 and TRBJ2-1; 11 nucleotides align to TRBD2. Germline V CDR1 and CDR2: SEHNR, FQNEAQ (reference sequence). V dropped 3 bases and J dropped 7; count of bases not matched to a gene: 5. The CDR3 extends over 15 amino acids. The CDR3 spells CASSFVLAGENEQFF. The CDR3 bases are TGTGCCAGCAGCTTTGTACTAGCGGGAGAGAATGAGCAGTTCTTC.

The chain combines TRBV19 with TRBJ2-7; D uncertain. CDR1 and CDR2 (germline): LNHDA, SQIVND (reference sequence). Trimming stripped 6 bases from V and 9 bases from J, with 18 bases between. The CDR3 is 13 residues long. CDR3 DNA: TGTGCCAGTAGCGGCGGACCCTCCCTCGGGCAGTACTTC. This translates into CASSGGPSLGQYF. The whole variable domain, remainder taken from reference TRBV19 and TRBJ2-7, is DGGITQSPKYLFRKEGQNVTLSCEQNLNHDAMYWYRQDPGQGLRLIYYSQIVNDFQKGDIAEGYSVSREKKESFPLTVTSAQKNPTAFYLCASSGGPSLGQYFGPGTRLTVT.

The chain links TRBV7-9 to TRBJ2-7, with 7 positions matching TRBD1. This CDR3 region has 16 residues. The J segment lost 0 bases and the V segment lost 1 base, leaving 6 bases of the junction unmatched. Germline values: CDR1 SEHNR, CDR2 FQNEAQ (reference sequence). CDR3 bases: TGTGCCAGCAGCTTAGGCCAGACAGGGAGCTCCTACGAGCAGTACTTC. Its translation: CASSLGQTGSSYEQYF.

This clonotype showed up just a few times. The junction shows a germline mismatch at one end, possibly a read error. V gene TRBV6-2 or TRBV6-3 combines with J gene TRBJ2-1; 7 bases agree with TRBD2. This CDR3 is 16 amino acids long. Germline V CDR1 and CDR2: MNHEY, SVGEGT. The CDR3 DNA reads TGTGCCAGCAGTCACTCCTCTAGCGGTTCCTACAATGAGCAGTTCTTC. Protein: CASSHSSSGSYNEQFF.

This chain uses TRBV9 with TRBJ2-1; 11 bases align to TRBD1. The CDR3 is 20 amino acids. Germline CDR1 is SGDLS and CDR2 is YYNGEE. After removal of 3 bases from V and 0 bases from J, the junction contained 14 bases not matched to a gene. CDR3 protein: CASSDPWDRGTVSSYNEQFF. CDR3 in DNA: TGTGCCAGCAGCGACCCCTGGGACAGGGGGACTGTAAGCTCCTACAATGAGCAGTTCTTC.

This clonotype was seen a handful of times. CDR3 in DNA: TGTGCTAGTGCCTCATGGGGGGAGGCAGACAATGAGCAGTTCTTC. Translated, it gives CASASWGEADNEQFF. This chain connects TRBV12-5 to TRBJ2-1; the D gene is possibly TRBD2 (6 bases). V gave up 7 bases and J gave up 5 bases, with 18 bases separating them. This CDR3 has 15 residues. Germline V gene data show CDR1 as LGHNT and CDR2 as FRNRAP.

Details on this clonotype: A clone one base away is much larger, so this may be a read error. The chain is built from TRBV11-2 and TRBJ2-7; D is unresolved. Germline values: CDR1 SGHAT, CDR2 FQNNGV. The CDR3 sequence is 15 residues long. CDR3 region: CASSYNLDASDEQCF. The CDR3 DNA reads TGTGCCAGCAGCTACAATTTGGACGCCTCGGACGAGCAGTGCTTC.

The V call is TRBV4-3, the J call TRBJ1-4; 10 bases line up with TRBD1. The length of the CDR3 is 17 residues. J gave up 4 bases and V 0 bases, and 5 bases lay outside the gene matches. Germline CDR1 LGHNA, CDR2 YSLEER. CDR3 residues: CASSQDLTGGHNEKLFF. The CDR3 nucleotides read TGCGCCAGCAGCCAAGATTTGACAGGGGGCCATAATGAAAAACTGTTTTTT.

The CDR3 here is CASSWGDPNTEAFF. The CDR3 DNA follows: TGTGCCAGCAGTTGGGGCGATCCAAACACTGAAGCTTTCTTT. The chain recombines TRBV27 with TRBJ1-1; D might be TRBD1 (5 bases). Germline V gene lookup returns CDR1 MNHEY and CDR2 SMNVEV (reference sequence). The CDR3 is 14 residues long. The germline V and J ends were trimmed by 4 bases and 2 bases, with 11 bases remaining between them.

In this sample, this clonotype turned up a few times. A much larger clonotype is one base distant, so this may be a read error. The V and J genes are TRBV29-1 and TRBJ2-3; D call uncertain. The CDR3 has 16 amino acids. The V end was cut by 7 bases, the J end by 4 bases, with 24 bases between. CDR1 is SQVTM and CDR2 is ANQGSEA in the germline V gene. For the CDR3, the DNA is TGCAGCGCCCTTGGGCTAAACAAACTCCGCCCAGATACGCAGTATTTT. Translation gives CSALGLNKLRPDTQYF.